This is a list of T cell receptor beta chains from one sample in a study of CD8 T cells in ankylosing spondylitis. TCRdb re-derived calls from the 5' RACE reads in MiXCR, one entry per CDR3 protein. The repertoire holds under 300,000 distinct CDR3 sequences, 10% seen once, with about 2.5% in the top ten. Sequencing used blood, either unsorted or a sorted T cell fraction (not recorded which). The origin of the receptors is a male donor with ankylosing spondylitis or in good health (not recorded which). Each CDR3 is given with its conserved first and last residue. A D gene is named only where the DNA matches it firmly. The size of a clone is reported for some rows only, either as once, few or many, or as a class for expanded clones.

v_gene: TRBV5-1
d_gene: TRBD1
abundance: few
j_gene: TRBJ1-1
CDR3nt: TGCGCCAGCAGCTTCCTAACAGGGGGAAACACTGAAGCTTTCTTT
CDR3aa: CASSFLTGGNTEAFF

v_gene: TRBV7-9
d_gene: .
abundance: many
j_gene: TRBJ1-1
CDR3nt: TGTGCCAGCAGCCTGGCATTACTATCCACTGAAGCTTTCTTT
CDR3aa: CASSLALLSTEAFF

v_gene: TRBV7-9
d_gene: TRBD1
abundance: .
j_gene: TRBJ1-1
CDR3nt: TGTGCCAGCAGCTTAGCCCAGGGGGGGAACACTGAAGCTTTCTTT
CDR3aa: CASSLAQGGNTEAFF

v_gene: TRBV29-1
d_gene: TRBD1
abundance: many
j_gene: TRBJ2-7
CDR3nt: TGCAGCGTTTCTCACGGACAGGGAACCGAGCAGTACTTC
CDR3aa: CSVSHGQGTEQYF

v_gene: TRBV2
d_gene: TRBD2
abundance: many
j_gene: TRBJ2-5
CDR3nt: TGTGCCAGCAGTGAAAGCGGGATCGTTCTTAGGGAGACCCAGTACTTC
CDR3aa: CASSESGIVLRETQYF

v_gene: TRBV12-3/TRBV12-4
d_gene: .
abundance: many
j_gene: TRBJ1-2
CDR3nt: TGTGCCAGCAGTCCGGGGCTCAGATATGGCTACACCTTC
CDR3aa: CASSPGLRYGYTF

v_gene: TRBV7-2
d_gene: TRBD2
abundance: few
j_gene: TRBJ2-4
CDR3nt: TGTGCCAGCAGCTTAGTAAGGGGAGGGGAAAACATTCAGTACTTC
CDR3aa: CASSLVRGGENIQYF

v_gene: TRBV23-1
d_gene: .
abundance: .
j_gene: TRBJ1-2
CDR3nt: TGCGCCAGCAGTCAACAGGGTTACTATGGCTACACCTTC
CDR3aa: CASSQQGYYGYTF

v_gene: TRBV12-3/TRBV12-4
d_gene: .
abundance: many
j_gene: TRBJ1-1
CDR3nt: TGTGCCAGCAGTTATCAGGGGCAGAGAGCGGGTAACGCTTTCTTT
CDR3aa: CASSYQGQRAGNAFF

v_gene: TRBV3-1
d_gene: .
abundance: .
j_gene: TRBJ2-4
CDR3nt: TGTGCCAGCAGCCCCCGGGGTATAAGCTTTAACCCCAAAAACATTCAGTACTTC
CDR3aa: CASSPRGISFNPKNIQYF

v_gene: TRBV12-3/TRBV12-4
d_gene: .
abundance: few
j_gene: TRBJ1-1
CDR3nt: TGTGCCAGCAGTTCCCCGACAGGTTCGGGCACTGAAGCTTTCTTT
CDR3aa: CASSSPTGSGTEAFF

v_gene: TRBV20-1
d_gene: .
abundance: .
j_gene: TRBJ1-2
CDR3nt: TGCAGTGCTAGAGACGGAAATGCCCCGCTCCTGGTAACCTTC
CDR3aa: CSARDGNAPLLVTF

v_gene: TRBV11-2
d_gene: .
abundance: few
j_gene: TRBJ1-1
CDR3nt: TGTGCCAGCACCCCCAGGGGTGGCAACACTGAAGCTTTCTTT
CDR3aa: CASTPRGGNTEAFF

v_gene: TRBV29-1
d_gene: .
abundance: .
j_gene: TRBJ2-3
CDR3nt: TGCAGCGCCGGAAAACGGGGGAGGGGGTACACAGATACGCAGTATTTT
CDR3aa: CSAGKRGRGYTDTQYF

v_gene: TRBV4-2
d_gene: .
abundance: .
j_gene: TRBJ2-2
CDR3nt: TGTGCCAGCAGCCAAGAAGTTCAGAACACCGGGGAGCTGTTTTTT
CDR3aa: CASSQEVQNTGELFF

v_gene: TRBV5-1
d_gene: .
abundance: many
j_gene: TRBJ2-1
CDR3nt: TGCGCCAGCAGCTTGGAAGCGGCCAATGAGCAGTTCTTC
CDR3aa: CASSLEAANEQFF

v_gene: TRBV25-1
d_gene: .
abundance: few
j_gene: TRBJ2-4
CDR3nt: TGTGCCAGCAGTGAATCCCAACAGGGAATGTTAGCCAAAAACATTCAGTACTTC
CDR3aa: CASSESQQGMLAKNIQYF

v_gene: TRBV7-9
d_gene: .
abundance: many
j_gene: TRBJ2-7
CDR3nt: TGTGCCAGCAGCCGGCAAGGGACGGCCTCCTACGAGCAGTACTTC
CDR3aa: CASSRQGTASYEQYF

v_gene: TRBV27
d_gene: .
abundance: .
j_gene: TRBJ1-1
CDR3nt: TGTGCCAGCAGCTTACTCTCGGGGGCTACGCGTTGGACTGAAGCTTTCTTT
CDR3aa: CASSLLSGATRWTEAFF

v_gene: TRBV2
d_gene: .
abundance: many
j_gene: TRBJ1-4
CDR3nt: TGTGCCAGCAATAGATTTCAGGGTACTAATGAAAAACTGTTTTTT
CDR3aa: CASNRFQGTNEKLFF

v_gene: TRBV20-1
d_gene: TRBD1
abundance: many
j_gene: TRBJ1-4
CDR3nt: TGCAGTGCTCGGGACAGGGGAGAAAAACTGTTTTTT
CDR3aa: CSARDRGEKLFF

v_gene: TRBV2
d_gene: .
abundance: many
j_gene: TRBJ2-5
CDR3nt: TGTGCCAGCAGTGAGGGTTCTGGGCGAGAGACCCAGTACTTC
CDR3aa: CASSEGSGRETQYF

v_gene: TRBV4-2
d_gene: .
abundance: .
j_gene: TRBJ1-4
CDR3nt: TGTGCCAGCAGCCAAGGCGCAGGGGAAACTGAAAAACTGTTTTTT
CDR3aa: CASSQGAGETEKLFF

v_gene: TRBV11-3
d_gene: .
abundance: few
j_gene: TRBJ2-1
CDR3nt: TGTGCCAGCAGCTCTAAGCGGGACAAATCCTACAATGAGCAGTTCTTC
CDR3aa: CASSSKRDKSYNEQFF

v_gene: TRBV5-1
d_gene: TRBD2
abundance: many
j_gene: TRBJ2-1
CDR3nt: TGCGCCAGCAGCTTGGCGGGGACTAGCGGTGGCAATGAGCAGTTCTTC
CDR3aa: CASSLAGTSGGNEQFF

v_gene: TRBV30
d_gene: .
abundance: many
j_gene: TRBJ1-2
CDR3nt: TGTGCCTGGACCAGGGGCGGCATCTATGGCTACACCTTC
CDR3aa: CAWTRGGIYGYTF

v_gene: TRBV27
d_gene: TRBD2
abundance: many
j_gene: TRBJ2-3
CDR3nt: TGTGCCAGCAGTTTACTAGCGGTTCCTAGCACAGATACGCAGTATTTT
CDR3aa: CASSLLAVPSTDTQYF

v_gene: TRBV2
d_gene: TRBD1
abundance: .
j_gene: TRBJ1-2
CDR3nt: TGTGCCAGCAGTGCACTAGTCGCCGGGACAGGGGCCTGGTCTATGGGCTACACCTTC
CDR3aa: CASSALVAGTGAWSMGYTF

v_gene: TRBV10-3
d_gene: .
abundance: many
j_gene: TRBJ2-7
CDR3nt: TGTGCCATCAGTGAGTCGGGGAGTAACCCGCGCGAGCAGTACTTC
CDR3aa: CAISESGSNPREQYF

v_gene: TRBV7-2
d_gene: TRBD2
abundance: many
j_gene: TRBJ2-1
CDR3nt: TGTGCCAGCAGCTTAGGACTAGCGGTGAACAATGAGCAGTTCTTC
CDR3aa: CASSLGLAVNNEQFF

v_gene: TRBV5-1
d_gene: .
abundance: many
j_gene: TRBJ2-4
CDR3nt: TGCGCCAGCAGCTTGGGGGGATTAGCCAAAAACATTCAGTACTTC
CDR3aa: CASSLGGLAKNIQYF

v_gene: TRBV30
d_gene: .
abundance: few
j_gene: TRBJ1-1
CDR3nt: TGTGCCTGGAGTGTACTCATAGGACTAGAAGCTTTCTTT
CDR3aa: CAWSVLIGLEAFF